One TCR beta chain is described in this entry. Trimming pared 5 bases from V and 3 bases from J, leaving 17 bases between. The germline V gene has CDR1 MNHEY and CDR2 SMNVEV (reference sequence). CDR3 length: 17 amino acids. Measured with immunoSEQ multiplex PCR; TCRdb has only the in-frame clones, and not every one. The table includes roughly 260,000 clones, about 92% detected once. The sample originates from a study of T cell responses to AZD1222 COVID-19 vaccine. This rearrangement joins TRBV27 to TRBJ1-6, with D hard to call. The clonotype comes from an adult in good health. The sequencing here drew on peripheral blood, taken on day 0 of AZD1222 vaccination. The chain's CDR3 is CASSQTWQEGYNSPLHF. The CDR3 bases are TGTGCCAGCAGTCAAACATGGCAAGAGGGCTATAATTCACCCCTCCACTTT.